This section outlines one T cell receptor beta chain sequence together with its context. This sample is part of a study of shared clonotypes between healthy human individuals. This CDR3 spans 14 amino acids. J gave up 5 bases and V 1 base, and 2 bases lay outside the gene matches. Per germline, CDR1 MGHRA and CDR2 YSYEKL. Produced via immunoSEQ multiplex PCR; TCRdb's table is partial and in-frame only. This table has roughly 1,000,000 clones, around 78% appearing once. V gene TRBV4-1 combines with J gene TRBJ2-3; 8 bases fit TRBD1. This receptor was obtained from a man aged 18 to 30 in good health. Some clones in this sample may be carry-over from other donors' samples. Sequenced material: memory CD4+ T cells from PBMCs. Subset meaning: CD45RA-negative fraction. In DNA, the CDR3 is TGCGCCAGCAGCCAAGGGACAGGGATAGATACGCAGTATTTT. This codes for CASSQGTGIDTQYF.